This T cell receptor beta chain was identified in a study of T-cell reconstitution after alpha-beta-depleted transplantation in children. As it was prepared, the TCRbeta library received unique molecular identifiers. Via MiXCR, TCRdb re-called the PCR reads, giving one row per CDR3 protein. Among a few hundred thousand distinct CDR3 sequences listed, roughly 11% were seen once. The CDR3 consists of 17 residues. Germline lookup yields CDR1 MDHEN and CDR2 SYDVKM. Trimming removed 3 bases at V and 1 base at J, with 13 bases between. The chain links TRBV28 to TRBJ2-6; a weak D match, TRBD1 (5 bases). This receptor was taken from a child in the first two years of life with acute myeloid leukemia, due to receive a stem cell transplant. The specimen comprised PBMCs, sampled before TCRalphabeta/CD19-depleted stem cell transplant. The CDR3 DNA reads TGTGCCAGCAGTTTTTCGTTAGGGGCGTCTGGGGCCAACGTCCTGACTTTC. Protein product: CASSFSLGASGANVLTF.